The sequence of this TCR beta chain was determined in a study of CD8+ T cells in alopecia areata. About the research overall: Treatment of the treated patients consisted of oral tofacitinib, 5 to 10 mg twice daily. Affected scalp percentage determined the severity score of treated patients. General observations from the study: Clonality in lesional scalp, especially alopecia totalis/universalis, exceeded that of normal scalp.

Germline V gene sequence: CDR1 SEHNR, CDR2 FQNEAQ (reference sequence). The V and J ends lost 1 base and 6 bases respectively, with 4 bases between them. The CDR3 consists of 12 residues. Notes on this clone: The antigen is unknown.

Treatment reported: oral pan-JAK inhibitor, 5-10 mg twice daily. Extracted RNA was reverse transcribed, and the resulting cDNA served as sequencing template. The data were produced by immunoSEQ multiplex PCR, yet TCRdb's version contains in-frame clones alone and is incomplete. The sample carries 95,000 to 100,000 clones, 60% recorded once. Here the sequenced sample was CD8+ T cells sorted from blood, taken at roughly week 58, from a patient treated with tofacitinib. The sequence came from a human donor with alopecia areata. This chain uses TRBV7-9 with TRBJ1-5; D is unclear. As DNA, the CDR3 is TGTGCCAGCAGCTTAGGGACTCAGCCCCAGCATTTT. It codes for CASSLGTQPQHF.